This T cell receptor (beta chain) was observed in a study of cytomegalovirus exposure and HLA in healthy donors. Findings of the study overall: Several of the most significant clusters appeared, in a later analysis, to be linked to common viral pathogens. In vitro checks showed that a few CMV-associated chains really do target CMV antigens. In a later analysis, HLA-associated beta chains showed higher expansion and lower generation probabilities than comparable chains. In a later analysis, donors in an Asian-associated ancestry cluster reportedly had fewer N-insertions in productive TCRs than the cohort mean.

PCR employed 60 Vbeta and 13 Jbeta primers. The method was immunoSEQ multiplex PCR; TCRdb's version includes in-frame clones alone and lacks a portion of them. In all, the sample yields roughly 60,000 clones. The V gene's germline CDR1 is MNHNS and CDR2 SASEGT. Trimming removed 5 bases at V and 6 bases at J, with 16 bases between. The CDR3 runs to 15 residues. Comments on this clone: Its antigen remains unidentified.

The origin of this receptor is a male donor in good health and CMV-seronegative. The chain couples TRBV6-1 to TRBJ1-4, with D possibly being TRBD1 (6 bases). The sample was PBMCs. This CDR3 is CASSSLRGGDEKLFF. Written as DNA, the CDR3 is TGTGCCAGCAGTTCCCTCAGGGGAGGGGATGAAAAACTGTTTTTT.